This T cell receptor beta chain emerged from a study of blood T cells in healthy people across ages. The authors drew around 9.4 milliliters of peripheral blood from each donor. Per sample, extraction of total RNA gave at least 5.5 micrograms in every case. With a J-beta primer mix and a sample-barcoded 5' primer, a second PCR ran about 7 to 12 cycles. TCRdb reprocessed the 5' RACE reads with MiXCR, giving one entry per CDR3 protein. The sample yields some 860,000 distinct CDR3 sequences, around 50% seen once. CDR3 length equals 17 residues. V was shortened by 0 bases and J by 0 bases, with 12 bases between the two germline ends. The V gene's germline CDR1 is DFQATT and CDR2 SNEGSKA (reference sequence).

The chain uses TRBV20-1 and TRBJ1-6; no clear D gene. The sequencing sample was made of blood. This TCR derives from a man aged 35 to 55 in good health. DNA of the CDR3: TGCAGTGCTAGAGATCAGGAGAGGAGCTCCTATAATTCACCCCTCCACTTT. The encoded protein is CSARDQERSSYNSPLHF.